This T cell receptor beta chain was obtained from a study of cytomegalovirus exposure and HLA in healthy donors. Study results and caveats: Likely technical artifact: a cluster of highly shared sequence variants.

The PCR made use of 60 Vbeta and 13 Jbeta primers. Generated by immunoSEQ multiplex PCR, the TCRdb table keeps only in-frame clones and is missing some. The table includes some 170,000 clones, approximately 70% detected once. This clone came up a few times. Its antigen is unidentified. The receptor was isolated from a man aged 18 to 29 in good health and CMV-seropositive. Material for sequencing was PBMCs.

CDR3 amino acids: CASSLRTDEKLFF. In nucleotides, the CDR3 is TGCGCCAGCAGCCTGCGGACAGATGAAAAACTGTTTTTT. This chain links TRBV5-1 with TRBJ1-4; a weak D match, TRBD1 (6 bases). This CDR3 contains 13 residues. CDR1 is SGHRS, CDR2 YFSETQ, per germline. V was shortened by 4 bases and J by 6 bases, with 10 bases between the two germline ends.